This is a list of T cell receptor beta chains from one sample in a study of early T cells in non-severe SARS-CoV-2 infection. TCRdb reprocessed the 5' RACE reads via MiXCR and lists one record per CDR3 protein. The sample lists roughly 70,000 distinct CDR3 sequences; roughly 21% were seen once. This specimen consisted of whole blood, obtained at baseline. The receptors shown here come from an adult who was a healthcare worker with PCR-confirmed SARS-CoV-2 infection or an uninfected control (not recorded which). Each CDR3 is given with its conserved first and last residue. Fields, in order: CDR3 protein, CDR3 DNA, V gene, clone size, D gene, J gene. D genes are given only for firm matches. The size field is filled for only some rows; it gives once, few, many or a size class.

CASSPVITYGEAFF	TGTGCCAGCAGCCCAGTCATCACGTACGGAGAAGCTTTCTTT	TRBV7-8	few	NA	TRBJ1-1
CASSEIQRGGYNEQFF	TGCGCCAGCAGTGAGATTCAGAGGGGGGGATACAATGAGCAGTTCTTC	TRBV10-1	NA	NA	TRBJ2-1
CASSPPNRGYEQYF	TGTGCCAGCTCACCACCCAACAGGGGGTACGAGCAGTACTTC	TRBV18	many	TRBD1	TRBJ2-7
CASSRSYNSPLHF	TGTGCCAGCAGTCGATCCTATAATTCACCCCTCCACTTT	TRBV12-3/TRBV12-4	few	NA	TRBJ1-6
CASTNALGYTF	TGTGCCAGCACCAACGCCCTGGGCTACACCTTC	TRBV7-9	NA	NA	TRBJ1-2
CSAKHPGADTQYF	TGCAGTGCCAAGCACCCCGGGGCAGATACGCAGTATTTT	TRBV20-1	few	NA	TRBJ2-3
CASSQGRSGYTF	TGCGCCAGCAGCCAAGGAAGATCTGGCTACACCTTC	TRBV4-1	NA	NA	TRBJ1-2
CASSIERQGYNEQFF	TGTGCCAGTAGTATAGAACGACAGGGATACAATGAGCAGTTCTTC	TRBV19	many	TRBD1	TRBJ2-1
CSTRDLLGTDTQYF	TGCAGCACGAGGGACCTCCTGGGCACAGATACGCAGTATTTT	TRBV29-1	few	NA	TRBJ2-3
CASMRGLNTEAFF	TGTGCCAGCATGCGGGGGCTGAACACTGAAGCTTTCTTT	TRBV2	many	NA	TRBJ1-1
CASSPGLFMGDTQYF	TGTGCCAGCAGCCCGGGACTTTTCATGGGAGATACGCAGTATTTT	TRBV14	NA	NA	TRBJ2-3
CASSTPYGYTF	TGTGCCAGTAGTACTCCTTATGGCTACACCTTC	TRBV19	many	NA	TRBJ1-2
CASSFGTSGPGVNEQFF	TGCGCCAGCAGCTTTGGGACTAGCGGGCCTGGGGTCAATGAGCAGTTCTTC	TRBV5-1	NA	TRBD2	TRBJ2-1
CASSGGVKWGYTF	TGTGCCAGCAGCGGGGGCGTTAAGTGGGGCTACACCTTC	TRBV7-2	NA	NA	TRBJ1-2
CASSTTGLPSYEQYF	TGTGCCAGCAGCACAACAGGACTACCAAGCTACGAGCAGTACTTC	TRBV7-9	few	NA	TRBJ2-7
CASSPGTGQETQYF	TGTGCCAGCAGCCCCGGGACAGGGCAAGAGACCCAGTACTTC	TRBV7-3	NA	TRBD1	TRBJ2-5
CASSPDPWTGGYRDEKLFF	TGCGCCAGCAGCCCCGACCCTTGGACAGGGGGGTATCGAGATGAAAAACTGTTTTTT	TRBV4-1	NA	TRBD1	TRBJ1-4
CASSPPTVRETQYF	TGTGCCAGCAGTCCCCCGACGGTGCGAGAGACCCAGTACTTC	TRBV3-1	few	NA	TRBJ2-5
CASGVAGGSDTQYF	TGCGCCAGCGGAGTAGCGGGGGGATCAGATACGCAGTATTTT	TRBV5-1	NA	TRBD2	TRBJ2-3
CASSATTSSDTQYF	TGTGCCAGCAGCGCGACTACTAGCTCAGATACGCAGTATTTT	TRBV7-9	NA	NA	TRBJ2-3
CASLLGGASGANVLTF	TGTGCCAGCCTCTTGGGGGGGGCCTCTGGGGCCAACGTCCTGACTTTC	TRBV12-3/TRBV12-4	NA	NA	TRBJ2-6
CASSPRSENTEAFF	TGTGCCAGCTCACCCCGGAGCGAGAACACTGAAGCTTTCTTT	TRBV18	NA	NA	TRBJ1-1
CASSPGGLIEAFF	TGTGCCAGCAGCCCAGGGGGGCTTATTGAAGCTTTCTTT	TRBV7-9	many	TRBD1	TRBJ1-1
CASSFRDRGNVLTF	TGTGCCAGCAGTTTCCGGGACAGGGGGAACGTCCTGACTTTC	TRBV27	NA	TRBD1	TRBJ2-6
CASSLRGTAPRNEQFF	TGCGCCAGCAGCTTGAGGGGGACCGCCCCTCGTAATGAGCAGTTCTTC	TRBV5-1	NA	NA	TRBJ2-1
CAWSYRLGYTF	TGTGCCTGGAGTTATCGTCTGGGCTACACCTTC	TRBV30	few	NA	TRBJ1-2
CSATARGLYEQYF	TGCAGTGCTACCGCCAGGGGGCTCTACGAGCAGTACTTC	TRBV20-1	few	TRBD1	TRBJ2-7
CASSPTDRPSAQYF	TGTGCCAGCAGTCCGACCGACCGGCCTTCGGCGCAGTATTTT	TRBV12-3/TRBV12-4	NA	NA	TRBJ2-3
CASSLWGTDNTEAFF	TGTGCCAGCAGCTTATGGGGGACAGACAACACTGAAGCTTTCTTT	TRBV7-8	NA	TRBD1	TRBJ1-1
CASSQSPASSYNEQFF	TGCGCCAGCAGCCAGAGCCCGGCCAGCTCCTACAATGAGCAGTTCTTC	TRBV4-1	few	NA	TRBJ2-1
CASSTPGNTIYF	TGTGCCAGCAGCACTCCAGGGAACACCATATATTTT	TRBV21-1	many	NA	TRBJ1-3
CASSRGANYGYTF	TGTGCCAGCAGTCGAGGGGCCAACTATGGCTACACCTTC	TRBV25-1	NA	NA	TRBJ1-2
CASSEVSFAYTQYF	TGTGCCAGCAGCGAAGTGAGCTTCGCCTATACGCAGTATTTT	TRBV2	few	NA	TRBJ2-3
CASSRDAYGYTF	TGTGCCAGCAGCAGGGACGCCTATGGCTACACCTTC	TRBV7-9	many	NA	TRBJ1-2
CASSQDSSLVDTQYF	TGCGCCAGCAGCCAAGACTCCTCACTAGTGGATACGCAGTATTTT	TRBV4-1	NA	NA	TRBJ2-3
CASSPPRETQYF	TGTGCCAGCTCACCACCGCGGGAGACCCAGTACTTC	TRBV18	NA	NA	TRBJ2-5
CASSLGPGPGQQQFF	TGCGCCAGCAGCTTGGGCCCAGGACCGGGTCAACAGCAGTTCTTC	TRBV5-1	NA	NA	TRBJ2-1
CASKVAQATGELFF	TGTGCCAGCAAAGTCGCCCAAGCGACCGGGGAGCTGTTTTTT	TRBV2	NA	NA	TRBJ2-2
CASTRAGQGSYEQYF	TGTGCCAGCACCCGGGCGGGACAGGGCTCCTACGAGCAGTACTTC	TRBV3-1	once	TRBD1	TRBJ2-7
CASSGGLTEAFF	TGCGCCAGCAGTGGGGGACTTACTGAAGCTTTCTTT	TRBV10-2	few	NA	TRBJ1-1
CASSPGTSTDTQYF	TGTGCCAGCTCACCGGGGACTAGCACAGATACGCAGTATTTT	TRBV18	many	NA	TRBJ2-3
CASIKGREAFF	TGTGCCAGCATTAAGGGCAGGGAAGCTTTCTTT	TRBV6-5	NA	NA	TRBJ1-1
CASSPRLMNTEAFF	TGTGCCAGCTCCCCCCGCCTCATGAACACTGAAGCTTTCTTT	TRBV28	many	NA	TRBJ1-1
CASSLGATSYNEQFF	TGTGCCAGCAGCTTAGGGGCCACCTCCTACAATGAGCAGTTCTTC	TRBV7-2	once	NA	TRBJ2-1